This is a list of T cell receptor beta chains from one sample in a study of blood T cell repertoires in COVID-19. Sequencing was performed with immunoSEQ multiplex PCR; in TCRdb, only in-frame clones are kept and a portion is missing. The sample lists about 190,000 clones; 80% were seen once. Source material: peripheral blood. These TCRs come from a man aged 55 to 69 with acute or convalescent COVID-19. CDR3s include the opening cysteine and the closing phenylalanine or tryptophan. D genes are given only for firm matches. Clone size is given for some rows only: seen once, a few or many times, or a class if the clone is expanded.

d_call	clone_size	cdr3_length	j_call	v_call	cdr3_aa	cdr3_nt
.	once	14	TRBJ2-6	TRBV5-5	CASLSDSGANVLTF	TGTGCCAGCCTTTCAGACTCTGGGGCCAACGTCCTGACTTTC
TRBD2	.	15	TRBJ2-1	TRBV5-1	CASSWASGSNNEQFF	TGCGCCAGCAGCTGGGCTAGCGGGAGCAACAATGAGCAGTTCTTC
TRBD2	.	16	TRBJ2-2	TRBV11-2	CASRITSGRGTGELFF	TGTGCCAGCAGGATAACTAGCGGGAGAGGGACCGGGGAGCTGTTTTTT
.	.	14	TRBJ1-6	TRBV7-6	CASSSAQADSPLHF	TGTGCCAGCAGCTCGGCACAAGCGGATTCACCCCTCCACTTT
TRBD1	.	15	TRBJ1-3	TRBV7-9	CASSRQGSSGNTIYF	TGTGCCAGCAGCCGACAGGGATCCTCTGGAAACACCATATATTTT
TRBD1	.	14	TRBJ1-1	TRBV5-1	CASSSGQPNTEAFF	TGCGCCAGCAGCTCGGGACAGCCCAACACTGAAGCTTTCTTT
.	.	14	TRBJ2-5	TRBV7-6	CASSLASRGKTQYF	TGTGCCAGCAGCTTAGCGTCTAGGGGAAAGACCCAGTACTTC
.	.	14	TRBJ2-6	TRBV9	CASGKSSGANVLTF	TGTGCCAGCGGCAAAAGCTCTGGGGCCAACGTCCTGACTTTC
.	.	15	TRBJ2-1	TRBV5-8	CASSLGTLSYNEQFF	TGTGCCAGCAGCTTGGGGACACTCTCCTACAATGAGCAGTTCTTC
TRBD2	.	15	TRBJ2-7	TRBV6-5	CASSALAGGNYEQYF	TGTGCCAGCAGCGCGCTAGCGGGGGGGAACTACGAGCAGTACTTC
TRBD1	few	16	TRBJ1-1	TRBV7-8	CASSSLPDRGNTEAFF	TGTGCCAGCAGCTCTCTACCCGACAGGGGGAACACTGAAGCTTTCTTT
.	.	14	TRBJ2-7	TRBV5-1	CASSLDGSVYEQYF	TGCGCCAGCAGCTTGGACGGGAGCGTCTACGAGCAGTACTTC
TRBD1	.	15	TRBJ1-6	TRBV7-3	CASSLMGTDNSPLHF	TGTGCCAGCAGCTTAATGGGGACAGATAATTCACCCCTCCACTTT
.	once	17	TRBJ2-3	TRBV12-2	CASRLAGLAGVPDTQYF	TGTGCAAGTCGCTTAGCGGGACTAGCGGGAGTACCAGATACGCAGTATTTT
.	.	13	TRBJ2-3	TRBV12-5	CASGLRGSHTQYF	TGTGCTAGTGGTTTAAGAGGGTCTCATACGCAGTATTTT
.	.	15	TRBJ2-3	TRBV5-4	CASSLVAGSTDTQYF	TGTGCCAGCAGCTTGGTGGCGGGTAGCACAGATACGCAGTATTTT